This T cell receptor (beta chain) was identified in a study of blood T cell repertoires in COVID-19. Study-level information: The study drew acute and convalescent COVID-19 samples from the United States, Italy and Spain. From T cells, B-cell-depleted T cells, or PBMCs came the material, which was cDNA or gDNA.

V was shortened by 6 bases and J by 13 bases, with 12 bases between the two germline ends. The germline gives CDR1 SEHNR, CDR2 FQNEAQ (reference sequence). This CDR3 spans 11 amino acids. Authors' processing steps: Quantification of nucleated cells was approximated via reference gene primer amplification. Data came from immunoSEQ multiplex PCR; TCRdb stores just in-frame clones and leaves some out. V and J calls plus clone size are reproduced from that table; the DNA served to infer D and trimming. The sample includes about 120,000 clones, roughly 88% of them seen just once. This receptor was taken from a woman aged 45-60 years with active or convalescent COVID-19. The chain uses TRBV7-9 and TRBJ1-4; D is perhaps TRBD1 (6 bases). The sequenced material came from peripheral blood. CDR3 DNA: TGTGCCAGCAGTACACAGGGAACACTGTTTTTT. Translating gives CASSTQGTLFF. The whole variable domain, remainder taken from reference TRBV7-9 and TRBJ1-4, is DTGVSQNPRHKITKRGQNVTFRCDPISEHNRLYWYRQTLGQGPEFLTYFQNEAQLEKSRLLSDRFSAERPKGSFSTLEIQRTEQGDSAMYLCASSTQGTLFFGSGTQLSVL.